This T cell receptor beta chain was profiled in a study of OX40 agonist ivuxolimab in advanced cancers. Clones were read by immunoSEQ multiplex PCR, and TCRdb kept only the in-frame ones, dropping some. Among fewer than 70,000 clones listed, 80% to 90% were seen once. The sequenced sample was CD4+ or CD8+ T cells sorted from blood, obtained in a trial of the OX40 agonist ivuxolimab. The sequence was collected from an adult with an advanced solid tumor such as melanoma, head and neck, liver or kidney cancer.

CDR3 sequence reads: CASSFGVYGYTF. In nucleotides, the CDR3 is TGTGCCAGCAGTTTTGGGGTCTATGGCTACACCTTC. The chain couples TRBV28 to TRBJ1-2; D is unresolved. Looked up from germline, CDR1 is MDHEN and CDR2 is SYDVKM. Trimming pared 3 bases from V and 4 bases from J, leaving 6 bases between. The CDR3 has 12 amino acids.